A single sample is the source of the 5 T cell receptor beta chains below, sequenced in a study of CD8+CD57+ T cells in acquired aplastic anemia listed by TCRdb under 2018. TCRdb names Illumina HiSeq 2000 as the instrument used. TCR beta VDJ combination and CDR3 sequence profiling used genomic DNA as the template. TCRdb passed the public sequencing reads through fastp at Q25 and MiXCR, retaining productive beta sequences. Rows matching on CDR3 protein sequence are summarized as one entry with the most common DNA and genes. Within this sample are approximately 380,000 distinct CDR3 sequences, with under 80% of them counted one time only. Under 5% of the sample rests with the top ten. Source material: sorted CD4+, CD8+, or CD8+CD57+ T cells (not recorded which) from PBMCs. The receptors originated from a human donor in good health, serving as a control.

With respect to this clonotype: A single base separates this from a much larger clone, so it may be a read error. CDR3 in DNA: TGTGCCAGCAGCGTAGGAGTCAGGGGAGGGAACGACACAGATACGCAGTATTTT. Translated: CASSVGVRGGNDTDTQYF. The chain recombines TRBV7-2 with TRBJ2-3, with D possibly matching TRBD2 (7 bases). From germline, CDR1 is SGHTA and CDR2 FQGNSA. There are 18 residues in the CDR3. V was pared by 5 bases and J by 2 bases, with 23 bases between.

Many counts were recorded for this clonotype. This sequence joins TRBV19 and TRBJ1-2, with D hard to call. The germline V gene has CDR1 LNHDA and CDR2 SQIVND (reference sequence). V lost 6 bases and J lost 2, with 13 bases in between. CDR3 length: 14 residues. The CDR3 spells CASSSRGLNYGYTF. CDR3 in DNA: TGTGCCAGTAGCTCGCGAGGATTAAACTATGGCTACACCTTC.

The rearrangement links TRBV9 to TRBJ1-1; no firm D call. This CDR3 is 15 amino acids long. Trimming took 0 bases from V and 5 from J, leaving 14 bases between them. The germline V gene has CDR1 SGDLS and CDR2 YYNGEE. The CDR3 protein is CASSVGLGMRTEAFF. CDR3 nucleotides: TGTGCCAGCAGCGTAGGGCTGGGTATGAGGACTGAAGCTTTCTTT.

This clonotype came up once. A junction boundary mismatches the germline segment, possibly from a read error. The rearrangement joins TRBV4-1 to TRBJ2-7; TRBD2 is a possible D gene (5 bases). This CDR3 has 14 amino acids. Germline V CDR1 and CDR2: MGHRA, YSYEKL. CDR3 DNA: TGTGCCAGCAGTGGACTGGTTTACTCCTACGAGCAGTACTTC. It specifies CASSGLVYSYEQYF.

As to this clonotype: A much larger clone lies one base from this, so it may be a read error. The gene calls are TRBV3-1 and TRBJ1-1, with D hard to call. This CDR3 comprises 14 residues. Between the trimmed V and J ends, which lost 2 bases and 3 bases, there was a span of 10 bases. Germline V gene lookup returns CDR1 LGHDT and CDR2 YNNKEL (reference sequence). The CDR3 is CASSQNSEDTEAFF. CDR3 bases: TGTGCCAGCAGCCAAAACTCGGAGGACACTGAAGCTTTCTTT.